A selection of T cell receptor beta chains follows, all from one sample in a study of blood T cell repertoires in COVID-19. Sequenced by immunoSEQ multiplex PCR; TCRdb stores in-frame clones only, minus some. Seen here are 150,000 or so clones, about 79% observed once, and the top ten hold more than 5.5%. Sample: peripheral blood. The receptors derive from a woman between 50 and 59 years old in a cohort sampled during active or convalescent COVID-19. Both conserved end residues are part of each CDR3. The order of the fields is CDR3 protein, CDR3 DNA, V gene, J gene, D gene, clone size. A D gene is named only where the DNA matches it firmly. Some rows have no size entry. The others give once, few or many, or a class for an expanded clone.

CAVGGDQETQYF	TGTGCCGTAGGCGGGGACCAAGAGACCCAGTACTTC	TRBV10-3	TRBJ2-5	.	.
CAISLDPVHEQYF	TGTGCCATCAGCCTAGACCCGGTTCACGAGCAGTACTTC	TRBV10-3	TRBJ2-7	.	.
CASSMAGARNTIYF	TGTGCCAGTAGTATGGCAGGGGCAAGAAACACCATATATTTT	TRBV19	TRBJ1-3	.	few
CASSLTGGAGDEQFF	TGTGCCAGCAGCTTAACGGGGGGCGCGGGCGATGAGCAGTTCTTC	TRBV7-2	TRBJ2-1	.	once
CASSLEGYSTEAFF	TGTGCCAGCAGCTTGGAGGGGTATAGCACTGAAGCTTTCTTT	TRBV5-6	TRBJ1-1	.	.
CASSEVSYGQGHYSNQPQHF	TGTGCCAGCAGTGAAGTCTCATACGGGCAGGGCCACTATAGCAATCAGCCCCAGCATTTT	TRBV6-1	TRBJ1-5	.	.
CATKPGQGVGGYTF	TGTGCCACCAAACCGGGACAGGGAGTAGGTGGCTACACCTTC	TRBV24-1	TRBJ1-2	TRBD1	.
CASSPSGVEGYTF	TGTGCCAGCAGCCCCAGCGGAGTGGAAGGCTACACCTTC	TRBV4-2	TRBJ1-2	.	.
CASSGAGGEQYF	TGTGCCAGCAGTGGGGCGGGGGGCGAGCAGTACTTC	TRBV12-3/TRBV12-4	TRBJ2-7	TRBD2	.
CASSSRGDRGTQYF	TGTGCCAGCAGCTCGCGAGGGGACAGGGGTACGCAGTATTTT	TRBV7-3	TRBJ2-3	TRBD1	.
CASSQDQAGTGVYNEKLFF	TGCGCCAGCAGCCAAGATCAAGCCGGGACAGGGGTTTATAATGAAAAACTGTTTTTT	TRBV4-1	TRBJ1-4	TRBD1	.
CARRQMNTEAFF	TGTGCCCGTCGACAGATGAACACTGAAGCTTTCTTT	TRBV30	TRBJ1-1	.	.
CASSYQRSGAEQFF	TGTGCCAGCAGTTACCAACGTAGCGGGGCTGAGCAGTTCTTC	TRBV6-5	TRBJ2-1	TRBD2	.
CASSADRGGRRQETQYF	TGTGCCAGCAGCGCCGACAGGGGTGGGAGGAGGCAAGAGACCCAGTACTTC	TRBV9	TRBJ2-5	TRBD1	.
CASSQRIQGEQYF	TGTGCCAGCAGCCAACGGATACAGGGCGAGCAGTACTTC	TRBV3-1/TRBV3-2	TRBJ2-7	.	.
CASSFRRLTGELFF	TGTGCCAGCAGTTTTAGGAGGTTGACCGGGGAGCTGTTTTTT	TRBV27	TRBJ2-2	.	.
CASRPAGGHYEQYF	TGTGCCAGCAGACCAGCGGGGGGGCACTACGAGCAGTACTTC	TRBV6-5	TRBJ2-7	TRBD2	.
CASSFQGNSPLHF	TGTGCCAGCAGTTTTCAGGGGAATTCACCCCTCCACTTT	TRBV12-3/TRBV12-4	TRBJ1-6	.	once
CASSIAGGSGNTIYF	TGTGCCAGCAGTATCGCAGGGGGCTCTGGAAACACCATATATTTT	TRBV27	TRBJ1-3	TRBD1	.
CASSSGTSGGTDTQYF	TGTGCCAGCAGTTCGGGGACTAGCGGGGGCACAGATACGCAGTATTTT	TRBV7-2	TRBJ2-3	TRBD2	.
CASSLGQGYLPQHF	TGTGCCAGCAGTTTAGGACAGGGTTATTTGCCCCAGCATTTT	TRBV6-5	TRBJ1-5	TRBD1	.
CASSLLSGASYEQYF	TGTGCCAGCAGCTTGCTTAGCGGGGCTTCCTACGAGCAGTACTTC	TRBV7-9	TRBJ2-7	TRBD2	.
CASGSDGNSGNTIYF	TGCGCCAGCGGGAGCGACGGGAACTCTGGAAACACCATATATTTT	TRBV5-1	TRBJ1-3	.	.
CASRGLTNTGELFF	TGTGCCAGCAGGGGACTGACGAACACCGGGGAGCTGTTTTTT	TRBV2	TRBJ2-2	.	.
CASSLGGGKGEQYF	TGTGCCAGCAGCTTAGGCGGCGGGAAAGGCGAGCAGTACTTC	TRBV7-8	TRBJ2-7	.	.
CAISGQVANTGELFF	TGTGCCATCAGTGGCCAGGTGGCGAACACCGGGGAGCTGTTTTTT	TRBV10-3	TRBJ2-2	.	.
CASSLQGWSQPQHF	TGCGCCAGCAGCTTGCAGGGATGGAGCCAGCCCCAGCATTTT	TRBV5-1	TRBJ1-5	.	.
CASSEEEQGFSFTYEQYF	TGTGCCAGCAGTGAAGAGGAACAGGGGTTTTCCTTTACCTACGAGCAGTACTTC	TRBV6-1	TRBJ2-7	TRBD1	many
CASRLLDSYGYTF	TGTGCCAGCAGACTTCTGGACAGCTATGGCTACACCTTC	TRBV27	TRBJ1-2	.	.
CASSPYGIPNTGELFF	TGCGCCAGCAGCCCCTACGGGATCCCGAACACCGGGGAGCTGTTTTTT	TRBV4-1	TRBJ2-2	.	.
CSVFPWGGGGTNEQFF	TGCAGCGTTTTTCCCTGGGGTGGCGGGGGGACAAATGAGCAGTTCTTC	TRBV29-1	TRBJ2-1	TRBD2	.
CASSFDRGTQYF	TGTGCCAGCAGTTTTGACCGCGGTACGCAGTATTTT	TRBV6-2/TRBV6-3	TRBJ2-3	.	.
CASSLEWGQGTTEAFF	TGCGCCAGCAGCTTGGAGTGGGGACAGGGGACCACTGAAGCTTTCTTT	TRBV5-1	TRBJ1-1	TRBD1	.
CAISHEGATNEKLFF	TGTGCCATCAGTCACGAGGGGGCAACTAATGAAAAACTGTTTTTT	TRBV10-3	TRBJ1-4	.	.
CASRVASGNTIYF	TGTGCCAGCCGAGTAGCCTCTGGAAACACCATATATTTT	TRBV6-5	TRBJ1-3	.	once
CASSGGNQDTEAFF	TGTGCCAGCTCAGGAGGGAACCAGGACACTGAAGCTTTCTTT	TRBV18	TRBJ1-1	.	few